This TCR beta chain comes out of a study of shared clonotypes between healthy human individuals. The donors, healthy adults who were HIV-negative, had experienced no recent acute infections or vaccinations. In regard to this clone: Its antigen is undetermined.

Replicate sorted-subset PCRs were loaded with approximately 190 ng DNA, 31,000 or so T cell genomes. The repertoire was sequenced with immunoSEQ multiplex PCR; TCRdb's copy has only in-frame clones and lacks some. The table lists approximately 1.5 million clones, approximately 98% of them singletons. Deletions cut 7 bases from V and 2 bases from J, with 18 bases between. Germline assignment: CDR1 MGHRA and CDR2 YSYEKL. The CDR3 runs 17 residues. Overall study results and limits: Naive subsets usually exceeded memory subsets in estimated richness.

The receptor comes from a man aged 30-40 years in good health. The gene calls are TRBV4-1 and TRBJ2-6; D remains ambiguous. Material for sequencing was naive CD4+ T cells sorted from blood. The subset here: CD45RA+ positively selected. In DNA form, the CDR3 reads TGCGCCAGCAAACCCCAATATCTGGTTGCTGGGGCCAACGTCCTGACTTTC. This translates into CASKPQYLVAGANVLTF.